This entry lists 24 T cell receptor beta chains sequenced from one sample in a study of T-cell memory formation after mild COVID-19. TCRdb itself ran the 5' RACE reads through MiXCR, one entry per CDR3 protein. Counted here are 250,000 to 350,000 distinct CDR3 sequences, 15% to 20% occurring once; the ten biggest clones make up around a fifth. The sequenced sample was PBMCs or a T cell subset sorted from them (not recorded which). These receptor sequences come from a man aged 18 to 30 who had mild COVID-19 (a few samples of this study predate the infection). Cell type and time point are not known.

The chain links TRBV12-3 or TRBV12-4 to TRBJ2-7, with D perhaps TRBD1 or TRBD2 (5 bases each). The CDR3 runs to 13 residues. Trimming stripped 5 bases from V and 2 bases from J, with 10 bases between. In DNA, the CDR3 is TGTGCCAGCAGTCCGAGAGGGGCCTACGAGCAGTACTTC. It is translated as CASSPRGAYEQYF.

This rearrangement joins TRBV5-4 to TRBJ1-3, with D perhaps matching TRBD1 (5 bases). The length of the CDR3 is 14 residues. The V gene's germline CDR1 is SGHNT and CDR2 YYREEE (reference sequence). V shed 5 bases and J shed 1 base, with 10 bases lying between them. The CDR3 reads CASRRGTSGNTIYF. CDR3 nucleotides: TGTGCCAGCAGGAGAGGGACTTCTGGAAACACCATATATTTT.

This clonotype was counted a few times. The genes are TRBV29-1 and TRBJ2-2; 7 nucleotides align to TRBD1. Losses at the gene ends were 2 bases for V and 0 bases for J; bases not matched to a gene: 3. The germline V gene has CDR1 SQVTM and CDR2 ANQGSEA. This CDR3 is built from 15 residues. The CDR3 here is CSVEFGTANTGELFF. CDR3 nucleotides: TGCAGCGTTGAATTTGGGACAGCGAACACCGGGGAGCTGTTTTTT.

The chain links TRBV11-2 to TRBJ2-2; 11 nucleotides align to TRBD2. J gave up 4 bases and V 2 bases, and 3 bases lay outside the gene matches. Looked up from germline, CDR1 is SGHAT and CDR2 is FQNNGV. The CDR3 is 16 amino acids. This chain's CDR3 is CASSLLSGGVTGELFF. CDR3 coding DNA: TGTGCCAGCAGCTTACTTAGCGGGGGGGTCACCGGGGAGCTGTTTTTT.

This chain links TRBV5-1 with TRBJ2-3; no firm D call. Trimming shortened V by 4 bases and J by 0 bases, and 9 bases separated the two germline ends. Per germline, CDR1 SGHRS and CDR2 YFSETQ. The CDR3 loop spans 14 amino acids. The CDR3: CASSKTVSTDTQYF. The CDR3 DNA sequence: TGCGCCAGCAGCAAGACCGTTAGCACAGATACGCAGTATTTT.

Note on this clonotype: A read error may account for a junction end that differs from germline. The V call is TRBV4-3, the J call TRBJ1-2, with unresolved D. From germline, CDR1 is LGHNA and CDR2 YSLEER. The length of the CDR3 is 16 residues. For the CDR3, the DNA is TGCGCCAGCAGCGAAGATCGGGAAGGAAGTCCCTATGGCTACACCTTC. Its translation: CASSEDREGSPYGYTF.

The chain combines TRBV5-1 with TRBJ2-3, with 8 positions matching TRBD2. The CDR3 has 17 amino acids. The germline V gene encodes CDR1 SGHRS and CDR2 YFSETQ. V lost 4 bases and J lost 1; bases outside the gene matches: 11. DNA of the CDR3: TGCGCCAGCAGCCAGACGGGGACTAGTGTTGGCACAGATACGCAGTATTTT. It translates to CASSQTGTSVGTDTQYF.

This clonotype was recorded a few times. The V call is TRBV7-9, the J call TRBJ2-5, with 7 bases matching TRBD2. CDR1 is SEHNR, CDR2 FQNEAQ, per germline (reference sequence). CDR3 length equals 15 residues. Trimming cost V 1 base and J 5 bases; bases outside gene matches: 7. CDR3 protein: CASSLGGTTAETQYF. CDR3 nucleotides: TGTGCCAGCAGCTTAGGAGGGACTACCGCGGAGACCCAGTACTTC.

This clonotype was seen a few times. The V and J genes are TRBV5-1 and TRBJ2-2; perhaps TRBD1 as D (5 bases). Trimming stripped 3 bases from V and 5 bases from J, with 11 bases between. This CDR3 has 14 amino acids. Germline lookup yields CDR1 SGHRS and CDR2 YFSETQ. DNA of the CDR3: TGCGCCAGCAGCTCGACAGTGCATACCGGGGAGCTGTTTTTT. Its protein product is CASSSTVHTGELFF.

This clonotype was seen more than once but under ten times. The V and J genes are TRBV5-1 and TRBJ2-5; no reliable D call. The length of the CDR3 is 15 residues. Trimming removed 2 bases at V and 0 bases at J, with 11 bases between. CDR1 SGHRS and CDR2 YFSETQ come from the germline V gene. CDR3 loop: CASSLRASYQETQYF. As DNA, the CDR3 is TGCGCCAGCAGCTTAAGGGCTTCGTACCAAGAGACCCAGTACTTC. Drawing the rest from reference TRBV5-1 and TRBJ2-5, the complete variable domain is KAGVTQTPRYLIKTRGQQVTLSCSPISGHRSVSWYQQTPGQGLQFLFEYFSETQRNKGNFPGRFSGRQFSNSRSEMNVSTLELGDSALYLCASSLRASYQETQYFGPGTRLLVL.

V gene TRBV29-1 combines with J gene TRBJ2-1; D may match TRBD1 or TRBD2 (5 bases each). V was clipped by 7 bases and J by 4 bases, with 17 bases between them. Germline values: CDR1 SQVTM, CDR2 ANQGSEA. The CDR3 runs 14 residues. The CDR3 protein is CSAQAGTGYNEQFF. CDR3 nucleotide sequence: TGCAGCGCCCAGGCCGGGACGGGGTACAATGAGCAGTTCTTC.

The chain couples TRBV20-1 to TRBJ1-4; D is unclear. Germline CDR1 DFQATT, CDR2 SNEGSKA (reference sequence). With 6 bases removed from V and 5 bases from J, the gap between germline ends came to 16 bases. The CDR3 loop spans 14 amino acids. DNA of the CDR3: TGCAGTGCAAGCCTTCCGTCGAAGAATGAAAAACTGTTTTTT. Translation: CSASLPSKNEKLFF.

The chain recombines TRBV7-9 with TRBJ2-1; D tentatively reads TRBD1 or TRBD2 (5 bases each). V lost 4 bases and J lost 14, with 18 bases in between. In germline, CDR1 is SEHNR, CDR2 FQNEAQ (reference sequence). The CDR3 is made up of 13 amino acids. CDR3 sequence: CASSSLGTSEEFF. The DNA of the CDR3 is TGTGCCAGCAGCTCCTTAGGGACGTCCGAGGAGTTCTTC.

The sample holds one count of this clonotype. The chain uses TRBV20-1 and TRBJ2-2; D perhaps matches TRBD2 (5 bases). This CDR3 comprises 16 residues. V dropped 8 bases and J dropped 1 base, with 20 bases sitting between them. Germline V gene lookup returns CDR1 DFQATT and CDR2 SNEGSKA (reference sequence). CDR3 amino acids: CSSARNPGMNTGELFF. The CDR3 bases are TGCAGTAGTGCTAGGAATCCCGGGATGAACACCGGGGAGCTGTTTTTT.

The chain is built from TRBV6-5 and TRBJ2-7; tentatively, D is TRBD2 (6 bases). The CDR3 runs to 17 residues. Germline CDR1 reads MNHEY; CDR2 reads SVGAGI. Trimming stripped 6 bases from V and 0 bases from J, with 21 bases between. The CDR3 is CASRRRGTGKSSYEQYF. The DNA for the CDR3 is TGTGCCAGCAGGAGGCGGGGTACGGGGAAAAGCTCCTACGAGCAGTACTTC.

The V gene is TRBV4-1, the J gene TRBJ1-1; 7 bases agree with TRBD1. V dropped 0 bases and J dropped 8; count of bases not matched to a gene: 12. The CDR3 is made up of 16 amino acids. Looked up from germline, CDR1 is MGHRA and CDR2 is YSYEKL. CDR3 in amino acids: CASSQERGGRGREAFF. Written as DNA, the CDR3 is TGCGCCAGCAGCCAAGAGAGAGGGGGAAGGGGGCGAGAAGCTTTCTTT.

This chain joins TRBV6-5 and TRBJ2-7; D call uncertain. CDR3 size: 14 residues. Germline V gene sequence: CDR1 MNHEY, CDR2 SVGAGI. V lost 4 bases and J 3 bases, leaving 13 bases between the germline ends. The CDR3 loop is CASSSTPPNYEQYF. CDR3 in DNA: TGTGCCAGCAGTTCGACCCCCCCCAACTACGAGCAGTACTTC.

This clonotype showed up just a few times. The chain joins TRBV14 to TRBJ1-1, with D uncertain. Germline-derived CDR1 and CDR2 are SGHDN and FVKESK. The germline V and J ends were trimmed by 3 bases and 10 bases, with 12 bases remaining between them. The CDR3 covers 12 residues. CDR3 region: CASSQEVGSAFF. The CDR3 region has the DNA TGTGCCAGCAGCCAGGAAGTGGGGTCAGCTTTCTTT.

This chain links TRBV28 with TRBJ2-6; weak D call: TRBD2 (5 bases). The CDR3 is made up of 17 amino acids. With 4 bases removed from V and 0 bases from J, the gap between germline ends came to 13 bases. Per germline, CDR1 MDHEN and CDR2 SYDVKM. As DNA, the CDR3 is TGTGCCAGCAGTTCCTCGGGAATCAGCTCTGGGGCCAACGTCCTGACTTTC. Its translation is CASSSSGISSGANVLTF.

This clonotype came up many times. This chain links TRBV5-1 with TRBJ2-3, with 8 bases aligning to TRBD2. The ends lost 0 bases at V and 0 bases at J; junction bases unmatched: 6. Germline-derived CDR1 and CDR2 are SGHRS and YFSETQ. The CDR3 consists of 17 residues. CDR3: CASSLGISGKSTDTQYF. Here the CDR3 DNA reads TGCGCCAGCAGCTTGGGGATTAGCGGGAAAAGCACAGATACGCAGTATTTT.

The J gene is TRBJ1-1, the V gene TRBV6-2 or TRBV6-3; no definite D call. Trimming removed 6 bases from V and 4 bases from J, with 15 bases in between. Germline loops: CDR1 MNHEY, CDR2 SVGEGT. The CDR3 covers 14 residues. The CDR3 loop is CASSHGIAGTEAFF. CDR3 nucleotides: TGTGCCAGCAGCCATGGGATTGCGGGCACTGAAGCTTTCTTT.

This chain links TRBV10-3 with TRBJ1-2; D is ambiguous. The CDR3 covers 11 residues. Trimming removed 3 bases at V and 4 bases at J, with 3 bases between. Germline V gives CDR1 ENHRY, CDR2 SYGVKD. The DNA of the CDR3 is TGTGCCATCAGTGACAGCTATGGCTACACCTTC. Its protein is CAISDSYGYTF.

This chain connects TRBV28 to TRBJ2-5; 10 bases are a match to TRBD2. Losses at the gene ends were 6 bases for V and 4 bases for J; bases not matched to a gene: 11. Per the germline V gene, CDR1 is MDHEN and CDR2 is SYDVKM. This CDR3 has 16 amino acids. CDR3: CASRITSGAPGETQYF. As DNA, the CDR3 is TGTGCCAGCAGGATTACTAGCGGGGCCCCGGGAGAGACCCAGTACTTC. The entire variable domain, with the rest obtained from reference TRBV28 and TRBJ2-5, is as follows: DVKVTQSSRYLVKRTGEKVFLECVQDMDHENMFWYRQDPGLGLRLIYFSYDVKMKEKGDIPEGYSVSREKKERFSLILESASTNQTSMYLCASRITSGAPGETQYFGPGTRLLVL.

This chain connects TRBV29-1 to TRBJ2-3; D possibly corresponds to TRBD2 (6 bases). The ends were cut back, 7 bases at V and 2 bases at J, with 16 bases in the middle. Germline loops: CDR1 SQVTM, CDR2 ANQGSEA. The CDR3 covers 14 residues. The CDR3 DNA reads TGCAGCGCATCGTTGGGCGGGGTCACAGATACGCAGTATTTT. Translation: CSASLGGVTDTQYF.